This is a list of T cell receptor beta chains from one sample in a study of memory CD4+ T cells and cytomegalovirus serostatus. Some clones are missing from TCRdb's copy, which holds only in-frame ones; the method was immunoSEQ multiplex PCR. The sample includes approximately 63,000 clones, over 70% of them seen just once. Source material: memory CD4+ T cells from blood. The receptors originated from an adult in good health and CMV-seronegative. Some clones in this sample may be carry-over from other donors' samples. Both conserved end residues are part of each CDR3. D genes are given only for firm matches. Size values are once, few and many counts, or a class for expanded clones, and some rows have none.

>TRBV6-5|few|TRBJ2-3|-
CASSFQSTDTQYF
TGTGCCAGCAGTTTCCAAAGCACAGATACGCAGTATTTT
>TRBV7-9|-|TRBJ1-2|-
CASSAGGGVGYTF
TGTGCCAGCAGCGCGGGCGGTGGGGTCGGCTACACCTTC
>TRBV6-6|-|TRBJ2-1|TRBD1
CASSYQGDSSYNEQFF
TGTGCCAGCAGTTACCAAGGGGACAGTTCCTACAATGAGCAGTTCTTC
>TRBV30|once|TRBJ2-2|TRBD2
CAWPGAGTGELFF
TGTGCCTGGCCCGGAGCGGGGACCGGGGAGCTGTTTTTT
>TRBV5-6|-|TRBJ2-3|TRBD1
CASSFTTGDHYISTDTQYF
TGTGCCAGCAGCTTTACGACAGGGGACCACTACATTAGCACAGATACGCAGTATTTT
>TRBV27|-|TRBJ2-3|-
CASSSQTSTDTQYF
TGTGCCAGCAGTTCCCAGACTAGCACAGATACGCAGTATTTT
>TRBV6-5|-|TRBJ2-2|TRBD2
CASSYSTTSATGELFF
TGTGCCAGCAGTTACTCGACTACTAGCGCAACCGGGGAGCTGTTTTTT
>TRBV2|-|TRBJ1-5|TRBD1
CASRGQVTYQPQHF
TGTGCCAGCAGGGGACAGGTTACCTATCAGCCCCAGCATTTT
>TRBV4-1|-|TRBJ1-2|TRBD1
CASSQATGVRGYTF
TGCGCCAGCAGCCAAGCGACAGGGGTGAGAGGCTACACCTTC
>TRBV2|-|TRBJ1-2|TRBD1
CASTFDRGTAGYTF
TGTGCCAGCACCTTCGACAGGGGAACGGCTGGCTACACCTTC
>TRBV2|-|TRBJ2-3|-
CASGGVRKTTDTQYF
TGTGCCAGTGGGGGCGTCCGGAAAACAACAGATACGCAGTATTTT
>TRBV28|-|TRBJ2-5|TRBD1
CASSSSGTAQETQYF
TGTGCCAGCAGTTCATCCGGGACAGCCCAAGAGACCCAGTACTTC
>TRBV21-1|-|TRBJ1-2|-
CASSTRAHGYTF
TGTGCCAGCAGCACAAGGGCTCACGGCTACACCTTC
>TRBV7-9|few|TRBJ2-1|-
CASSFRWPGVDEQFF
TGTGCCAGCAGCTTCAGGTGGCCTGGGGTCGATGAGCAGTTCTTC
>TRBV28|once|TRBJ1-2|TRBD1
CASSSPGQGGAIYGYTF
TGTGCCAGCAGTTCCCCGGGACAGGGAGGAGCGATTTATGGCTACACCTTC
>TRBV6-5|-|TRBJ1-5|-
CASRGGGGNQPQHF
TGTGCCAGCAGGGGTGGGGGAGGCAATCAGCCCCAGCATTTT